These 26 T cell receptor beta chains were all obtained from the same sample, sequenced in a study of cytomegalovirus exposure and HLA in healthy donors. 13 Jbeta primers and 60 Vbeta primers were used for the PCR. Sequenced by immunoSEQ multiplex PCR; TCRdb stores in-frame clones only, minus some. This table has fewer than 200,000 clones, 84% appearing once. Sequencing was carried out using PBMCs. These receptors originate from a young man in good health and CMV-seronegative.

This chain links TRBV2 with TRBJ1-1; the D is unclear. The CDR3 has 16 amino acids. Germline CDR1 reads SNHLY; CDR2 reads FYNNEI. The V gene lost 6 bases and the J gene lost 3 bases, with 20 bases spanning the gap. This CDR3 reads CASRKRMEGVDTEAFF. CDR3 DNA sequence: TGTGCCAGCAGAAAACGGATGGAGGGCGTTGACACTGAAGCTTTCTTT.

This clone came up a few times. The gene calls are TRBV28 and TRBJ2-5; 7 bases match TRBD2. TRBJ2-7 matches the DNA end more closely, so the J call is doubtful. CDR1 and CDR2 (germline): MDHEN, SYDVKM. The length of the CDR3 is 14 residues. The CDR3 region has the DNA TGTGCCAGCGGGTCCGGGACTACCCACTACGAGCAGTACTTC. This translates into CASGSGTTHYEQYF.

The chain employs TRBV5-4 and TRBJ1-2; TRBD1 matches 7 bases. In germline, CDR1 is SGHNT, CDR2 YYREEE (reference sequence). The CDR3 loop spans 13 amino acids. The J segment lost 3 bases and the V segment lost 1 base, leaving 0 bases of the junction unmatched. CDR3 loop: CASSLTGDYGYTF. CDR3 bases: TGTGCCAGCAGCTTGACAGGGGACTATGGCTACACCTTC.

The V gene is TRBV7-9, the J gene TRBJ1-3, with D hard to call. This CDR3 contains 14 residues. Trimming cost V 5 bases and J 2 bases, with 10 bases left between them. The germline CDR1 and CDR2 sequences are SEHNR and FQNEAQ (reference sequence). CDR3: CASSPTVTGNTIYF. The CDR3 region has the DNA TGTGCCAGCAGCCCGACTGTAACTGGAAACACCATATATTTT.

The CDR3 protein is CASSRGLGPADTQYF. CDR3 nucleotides: TGCGCCAGCAGCAGGGGACTAGGGCCGGCAGATACGCAGTATTTT. This sequence joins TRBV5-1 and TRBJ2-3; 8 positions agree with TRBD2. V lost 4 bases to trimming and J lost 4 bases; unmatched junction nucleotides: 8. Per germline, CDR1 SGHRS and CDR2 YFSETQ. The CDR3 length is 15 residues.

This rearrangement joins TRBV18 to TRBJ2-7; D ambiguous. The CDR3 runs 15 residues. Germline CDR1 is KGHSH and CDR2 is LQKENI. V dropped 3 bases and J dropped 9 bases, with 21 bases sitting between them. The CDR3 protein is CASSPEAASLTGQYF. CDR3 coding DNA: TGTGCCAGCTCACCCGAGGCAGCTTCCCTTACGGGGCAGTACTTC.

The gene calls are TRBV19 and TRBJ1-2; 7 bases are a match to TRBD1. The CDR3 has 12 residues. After removal of 5 bases from V and 7 bases from J, the junction contained 4 bases not matched to a gene. Germline CDR1 is LNHDA and CDR2 is SQIVND (reference sequence). CDR3 DNA: TGTGCCAGTAGTGGGACAGTGGGTGGCTACACCTTC. Protein sequence: CASSGTVGGYTF.

The V and J genes are TRBV2 and TRBJ1-4; D uncertain. The V end was cut by 3 bases, the J end by 1 base, with 9 bases between. The CDR3 covers 15 residues. Germline assignment: CDR1 SNHLY and CDR2 FYNNEI. The CDR3 sequence: CASSDEGGTNEKLFF. In nucleotides, the CDR3 is TGTGCCAGCAGTGATGAAGGCGGAACTAATGAAAAACTGTTTTTT.

The chain is built from TRBV7-7 and TRBJ2-5, with D perhaps TRBD1 (5 bases). The ends were cut back, 1 base at V and 4 bases at J, with 7 bases in the middle. The length of the CDR3 is 13 residues. Germline V gives CDR1 SSHAT, CDR2 FNYEAQ (reference sequence). CDR3 loop: CASSLDRSETQYF. The CDR3 nucleotides read TGTGCCAGCAGCTTAGACAGGTCAGAGACCCAGTACTTC.

The rearrangement joins TRBV5-1 to TRBJ2-5, with TRBD1 matching over 9 bases. The CDR3 has 15 amino acids. V was clipped by 4 bases and J by 1 base; unmatched bases: 5. The germline CDR1 and CDR2 sequences are SGHRS and YFSETQ. As DNA, the CDR3 is TGCGCCAGCAGCCCAGGACAGGGGACCCAAGAGACCCAGTACTTC. Its translation is CASSPGQGTQETQYF.

The sample holds a few counts of this clone. This chain links TRBV28 with TRBJ2-2; D unresolved. CDR1 and CDR2 from the germline V gene are MDHEN and SYDVKM. The CDR3 is made up of 13 amino acids. Trimming took off 7 bases at V and 6 bases at J, with 12 bases between the two ends. CDR3: CASKSSLAGELFF. DNA for the CDR3: TGTGCCAGCAAGTCCAGTTTGGCCGGGGAGCTGTTTTTT.

The chain joins TRBV2 to TRBJ2-3; 7 bases map to TRBD2. This CDR3 contains 16 residues. Losses at the gene ends were 2 bases for V and 2 bases for J; bases not matched to a gene: 7. Germline assignment: CDR1 SNHLY and CDR2 FYNNEI. The CDR3, as DNA: TGTGCCAGCAGTGAAAATAGAAGCGGGGCCACAGATACGCAGTATTTT. Its translation: CASSENRSGATDTQYF.

V gene TRBV27 combines with J gene TRBJ2-5; TRBD2 agrees at 9 bases. The germline V gene has CDR1 MNHEY and CDR2 SMNVEV (reference sequence). The CDR3 length is 15 residues. Trimming cost V 4 bases and J 4 bases; bases outside gene matches: 7. The DNA of the CDR3 is TGTGCCAGCAGTTCAACAGGACTAGCGTCAGAGACCCAGTACTTC. Protein product: CASSSTGLASETQYF.

The chain employs TRBV7-9 and TRBJ1-1; D gene ambiguous. Trimming left V 4 bases short and J 0 bases short, with 6 bases between. In germline, CDR1 is SEHNR, CDR2 FQNEAQ (reference sequence). This CDR3 region has 13 residues. The CDR3 DNA reads TGTGCCAGCAGCTCCTCGGTGAACACTGAAGCTTTCTTT. Translating it yields CASSSSVNTEAFF.

The V and J genes are TRBV6-1 and TRBJ2-7, with TRBD1 matching 8 bases. Per germline, CDR1 MNHNS and CDR2 SASEGT. The junction had 11 bases not matched to a gene; V was cut back by 4 bases and J by 6 bases. There are 15 residues in the CDR3. Here the CDR3 reads CASSARPDRDGEQYF. CDR3 nucleotides: TGTGCCAGCAGTGCCCGGCCGGACAGGGACGGCGAGCAGTACTTC.

Turning to this clone: This likely comes from a read error, as the CDR3 has no conserved phenylalanine or tryptophan at its end. The rearrangement links TRBV4-3 to TRBJ1-1; possibly TRBD1 for D (5 bases). V was cut by 0 bases and J by 4 bases, with 9 bases left in between. Germline V gene lookup returns CDR1 LGHNA and CDR2 YSLEER. The CDR3 runs 14 residues. In DNA form, the CDR3 reads TGCGCCAGCAGCCAAGATTCCAGGGTCACTGAAGCTTTCCTT. Protein sequence: CASSQDSRVTEAFL.

In this sample, this clone turned up a few times. This sequence joins TRBV7-9 and TRBJ2-5; TRBD1 agrees at 9 bases. Germline V CDR1 and CDR2: SEHNR, FQNEAQ (reference sequence). J gave up 5 bases and V 4 bases, and 8 bases lay outside the gene matches. The CDR3 loop spans 15 amino acids. In DNA form, the CDR3 reads TGTGCCAGCAGCTGGGGGGACAGGGAATGGGAGACCCAGTACTTC. It is translated as CASSWGDREWETQYF.

V gene TRBV5-1 combines with J gene TRBJ1-2; 9 bases fit TRBD1. The CDR3 loop spans 12 amino acids. The V segment lost 4 bases and the J segment 9 bases; nucleotides outside the gene matches: 4. CDR1 is SGHRS and CDR2 is YFSETQ in the germline V gene. DNA for the CDR3: TGCGCCAGCAGCGAAGGGACAGGGCGCTACACCTTC. Amino acid sequence: CASSEGTGRYTF.

The V call is TRBV29-1, the J call TRBJ1-1; 7 bases match TRBD1. Germline CDR1 SQVTM, CDR2 ANQGSEA. Trimming took 4 bases from V and 3 from J; bases not matched to a gene: 5. This CDR3 is built from 13 residues. Here the CDR3 reads CSVGRDSYTEAFF. The CDR3 DNA sequence: TGCAGCGTTGGCCGGGACAGCTACACTGAAGCTTTCTTT.

This clone was seen more than once but under ten times. The rearrangement links TRBV9 to TRBJ1-1; 9 bases match TRBD1. Germline V gives CDR1 SGDLS, CDR2 YYNGEE. Trimming cost V 5 bases and J 5 bases; bases outside gene matches: 10. This CDR3 has 15 residues. CDR3 coding DNA: TGTGCCAGCAGAGTTTCGGACAGGGGAAATACTGAAGCTTTCTTT. As protein: CASRVSDRGNTEAFF.

This rearrangement joins TRBV5-1 to TRBJ2-3; D is ambiguous. CDR3 length: 12 amino acids. Per germline, CDR1 SGHRS and CDR2 YFSETQ. Trimming took off 4 bases at V and 6 bases at J, with 9 bases between the two ends. CDR3 loop: CASSPTADTQYF. CDR3 coding DNA: TGCGCCAGCAGCCCTACCGCGGATACGCAGTATTTT. The complete variable domain, with remaining parts taken from reference TRBV5-1 and TRBJ2-3, reads KAGVTQTPRYLIKTRGQQVTLSCSPISGHRSVSWYQQTPGQGLQFLFEYFSETQRNKGNFPGRFSGRQFSNSRSEMNVSTLELGDSALYLCASSPTADTQYFGPGTRLTVL.

This chain joins TRBV5-1 and TRBJ2-7, with 10 positions matching TRBD1. From germline, CDR1 is SGHRS and CDR2 YFSETQ. After removal of 1 base from V and 7 bases from J, the junction contained 8 bases not matched to a gene. This CDR3 contains 15 residues. The CDR3 sequence is CASSLSGTGEEEQYF. Here the CDR3 DNA reads TGCGCCAGCAGCTTGTCCGGGACAGGGGAAGAAGAGCAGTACTTC.

The chain is built from TRBV5-1 and TRBJ1-4; D not resolved. Germline V gene lookup returns CDR1 SGHRS and CDR2 YFSETQ. This CDR3 comprises 13 residues. V shed 0 bases and J shed 6 bases, with 6 bases lying between them. CDR3 amino acids: CASSLGRDEKLFF. The CDR3 nucleotides are TGCGCCAGCAGCTTGGGTCGCGATGAAAAACTGTTTTTT. Variable domain in full (rest from reference TRBV5-1 and TRBJ1-4): KAGVTQTPRYLIKTRGQQVTLSCSPISGHRSVSWYQQTPGQGLQFLFEYFSETQRNKGNFPGRFSGRQFSNSRSEMNVSTLELGDSALYLCASSLGRDEKLFFGSGTQLSVL.

The CDR3 nucleotides are TGTGCCAGCAGTTTATCGAAACATAGCAATCAGCCCCAGCATTTT. It specifies CASSLSKHSNQPQHF. This chain connects TRBV27 to TRBJ1-5; D not resolved. V lost 0 bases to trimming and J lost 0 bases, with 6 bases between them. The germline V gene encodes CDR1 MNHEY and CDR2 SMNVEV (reference sequence). There are 15 residues in the CDR3.

The rearrangement joins TRBV2 to TRBJ2-5; D may be TRBD1 (6 bases). Per the germline V gene, CDR1 is SNHLY and CDR2 is FYNNEI. Trimming removed 8 bases from V and 2 bases from J, with 9 bases in between. The CDR3 is 12 residues long. The CDR3 DNA reads TGTGCCAGCTGGACAGTTCAAGAGACCCAGTACTTC. Protein sequence: CASWTVQETQYF.

The chain joins TRBV27 to TRBJ1-2, with 8 bases lining up with TRBD1. There are 13 residues in the CDR3. Germline V gives CDR1 MNHEY, CDR2 SMNVEV (reference sequence). V shed 6 bases and J 5 bases; nucleotides not matched to a gene: 5. CDR3 protein: CASRSTGGYGYTF. The CDR3 DNA reads TGTGCCAGCAGATCTACAGGGGGATATGGCTACACCTTC.